This is a list of T cell receptor beta chains from one sample in a study of shared clonotypes between healthy human individuals. Sequenced by immunoSEQ multiplex PCR; TCRdb stores in-frame clones only, minus some. The sample consists of fewer than 1.6 million clones, about 98.5% of them appearing once. Sequencing was done on a sample of naive CD4+ T cells sorted from blood. The receptor source for this set is a man aged 25 to 45 in good health. Both conserved end residues are part of each CDR3. The order of the fields is V gene, clone size, J gene, D gene, CDR3 DNA, CDR3 protein. The D gene is left open where the match is weak. Where a row states a size, it is once, few, many or the class of an expanded clone; other rows omit it.

V gene: TRBV18
clone size: -
J gene: TRBJ1-2
D gene: TRBD1
CDR3 DNA: TGTGCCAGCTCACCATCGTTCCGGACAGGGCACGTCTATGGCTACACCTTC
CDR3 protein: CASSPSFRTGHVYGYTF

V gene: TRBV29-1
clone size: -
J gene: TRBJ1-1
D gene: TRBD1
CDR3 DNA: TGCAGCGCCGGGACAGACATGAACACTGAAGCTTTCTTT
CDR3 protein: CSAGTDMNTEAFF

V gene: TRBV7-9
clone size: once
J gene: TRBJ1-1
D gene: TRBD1
CDR3 DNA: TGTGCCAGCACGAAGTACTCAGGGGGTGAAGCTTTCTTT
CDR3 protein: CASTKYSGGEAFF

V gene: TRBV18
clone size: -
J gene: TRBJ1-1
D gene: -
CDR3 DNA: TGTGCCAGCTCACCACTTCAAGGGACTGAAGCTTTCTTT
CDR3 protein: CASSPLQGTEAFF

V gene: TRBV10-3
clone size: -
J gene: TRBJ1-3
D gene: -
CDR3 DNA: TGTGCCATCAGTGAGATAGGGGTAAACACCATATATTTT
CDR3 protein: CAISEIGVNTIYF

V gene: TRBV18
clone size: -
J gene: TRBJ1-5
D gene: -
CDR3 DNA: TGTGCCAGCTCAGCAGGTTCCGATCAGCCCCAGCATTTT
CDR3 protein: CASSAGSDQPQHF

V gene: TRBV2
clone size: -
J gene: TRBJ1-5
D gene: -
CDR3 DNA: TGTGCCAGCAGTGATGGTGGCCCGCGGACGCATCAGCCCCAGCATTTT
CDR3 protein: CASSDGGPRTHQPQHF

V gene: TRBV5-1
clone size: -
J gene: TRBJ2-3
D gene: TRBD1
CDR3 DNA: TGCGCCAGCAGCTCATACAGGGGGATAGATACGCAGTATTTT
CDR3 protein: CASSSYRGIDTQYF

V gene: TRBV2
clone size: -
J gene: TRBJ2-1
D gene: -
CDR3 DNA: TGTGCCAGCAGTGTAGGCGGGACGACCCCGTTCTTC
CDR3 protein: CASSVGGTTPFF

V gene: TRBV2
clone size: -
J gene: TRBJ2-1
D gene: -
CDR3 DNA: TGTGCCAGCAGTGAAGCCCCTCTAGCGGCCGGACAGGATGAGCAGTTCTTC
CDR3 protein: CASSEAPLAAGQDEQFF

V gene: TRBV18
clone size: -
J gene: TRBJ1-5
D gene: TRBD1
CDR3 DNA: TGTGCCAGCTCACGGGGGACAGGGGAGGTCAATCAGCCCCAGCATTTT
CDR3 protein: CASSRGTGEVNQPQHF

V gene: TRBV5-4
clone size: -
J gene: TRBJ2-7
D gene: -
CDR3 DNA: TGTGCCAGCAGCTTAGTCGGGCCGAATGAGCAGTACTTC
CDR3 protein: CASSLVGPNEQYF

V gene: TRBV28
clone size: -
J gene: TRBJ2-1
D gene: -
CDR3 DNA: TGTGCCAGCAATGGAATCAATGAGCAGTTCTTC
CDR3 protein: CASNGINEQFF

V gene: TRBV19
clone size: -
J gene: TRBJ2-3
D gene: TRBD2
CDR3 DNA: TGTGCCAGTGGACTAGCGTACACAGATACGCAGTATTTT
CDR3 protein: CASGLAYTDTQYF

V gene: TRBV7-9
clone size: -
J gene: TRBJ2-7
D gene: TRBD1
CDR3 DNA: TGTGCCAGCAGCCAAGTCTCCAGACAGGGGGCCTCCGAGCAGTACTTC
CDR3 protein: CASSQVSRQGASEQYF

V gene: TRBV5-1
clone size: -
J gene: TRBJ2-1
D gene: TRBD2
CDR3 DNA: TGCGCCAGCAGCTTAGCGGGAGGGACCAACAATGAGCAGTTCTTC
CDR3 protein: CASSLAGGTNNEQFF